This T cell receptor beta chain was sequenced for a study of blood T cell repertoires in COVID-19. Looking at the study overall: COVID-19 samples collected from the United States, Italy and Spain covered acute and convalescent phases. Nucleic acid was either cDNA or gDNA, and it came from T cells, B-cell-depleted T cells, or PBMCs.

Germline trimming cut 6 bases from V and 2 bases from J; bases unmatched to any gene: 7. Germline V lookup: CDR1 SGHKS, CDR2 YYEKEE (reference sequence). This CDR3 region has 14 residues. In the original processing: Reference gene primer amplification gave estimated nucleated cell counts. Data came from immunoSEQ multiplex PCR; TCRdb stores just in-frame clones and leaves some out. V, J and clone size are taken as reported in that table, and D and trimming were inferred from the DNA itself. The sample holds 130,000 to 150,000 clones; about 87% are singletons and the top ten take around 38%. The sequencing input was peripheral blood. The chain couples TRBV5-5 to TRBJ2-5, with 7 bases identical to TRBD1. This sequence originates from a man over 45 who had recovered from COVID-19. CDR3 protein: CASTERGQQETQYF. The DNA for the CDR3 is TGTGCCAGCACCGAACGGGGACAGCAAGAGACCCAGTACTTC.